Each of the 29 T cell receptor beta chains below was sequenced from the same sample in a study of human T cells and chemical hapten exposure. Time point here: pre-sensitization, week 0. Treatment noted: therapeutic diphenylcyclopropenone sensitization with weekly scalp DPC. TCRdb used MiXCR to reprocess the RACE reads, holding one entry per CDR3 protein. The sample shows about 260,000 distinct CDR3 sequences, about 9.4% of them seen only once. The source was whole blood, collected in connection with sensitization to the hapten diphenylcyclopropenone (DPC). Source of these receptors: a woman aged 40 to 50 with alopecia areata. Some clones in this sample may be carry-over from other donors' samples.

This clonotype was recorded at least ten times. The V call is TRBV28, the J call TRBJ1-5; tentatively, D is TRBD1 (5 bases). V was trimmed by 3 bases and J by 0 bases, leaving 12 bases between them. The CDR3 spans 16 residues. Germline V gene data show CDR1 as MDHEN and CDR2 as SYDVKM. The CDR3 DNA reads as TGTGCCAGCAGTTTCGGGGCGGTGGATAGCAATCAGCCCCAGCATTTT. It is translated as CASSFGAVDSNQPQHF. Using reference TRBV28 and TRBJ1-5 for the parts outside the CDR3, the full variable domain is DVKVTQSSRYLVKRTGEKVFLECVQDMDHENMFWYRQDPGLGLRLIYFSYDVKMKEKGDIPEGYSVSREKKERFSLILESASTNQTSMYLCASSFGAVDSNQPQHFGDGTRLSIL.

The V gene is TRBV10-3, the J gene TRBJ2-7; 10 bases match TRBD2. Unmatched junction bases numbered 9, after V lost 5 bases and J lost 5 bases. Looked up from germline, CDR1 is ENHRY and CDR2 is SYGVKD. The CDR3 contains 15 residues. The CDR3, as DNA: TGTGCCATCAGTCCATGGACTAGCGGAGTCCACGAGCAGTACTTC. Translated: CAISPWTSGVHEQYF.

This clonotype was counted at least ten times. The chain carries TRBV6-2 or TRBV6-3 and TRBJ2-5, with TRBD1 as a possible D gene (5 bases). The V end was cut by 6 bases, the J end by 3 bases, with 11 bases between. The CDR3 totals 13 residues. Germline CDR1 MNHEY, CDR2 SVGEGT. In DNA form, the CDR3 reads TGTGCCAGCAGCCGCACAGGAGAAGAGACCCAGTACTTC. Its translation: CASSRTGEETQYF.

This clonotype was counted between two and nine times. The J gene is TRBJ1-4, the V gene TRBV7-2; 8 positions match TRBD1. Trimming cost V 5 bases and J 8 bases; bases outside gene matches: 7. The CDR3 runs 14 residues. In germline, CDR1 is SGHTA, CDR2 FQGNSA. This CDR3 is CASSRQGRAEKLFF. In DNA, the CDR3 is TGTGCCAGCAGCCGACAGGGGCGAGCCGAAAAACTGTTTTTT.

This clonotype was seen many times. The chain has TRBV11-1 and TRBJ2-2, with D unclear. Trimming cost V 3 bases and J 4 bases, with 6 bases left between them. Germline CDR1 is SGHAT and CDR2 is FQDESV (reference sequence). This CDR3 contains 13 residues. The CDR3 reads CASSFGVTGELFF. CDR3 bases: TGTGCCAGCAGCTTTGGTGTCACCGGGGAGCTGTTTTTT.

V gene TRBV20-1 combines with J gene TRBJ2-1; 10 nucleotides agree with TRBD2. Germline V gives CDR1 DFQATT, CDR2 SNEGSKA (reference sequence). Germline trimming cut 2 bases from V and 3 bases from J; bases unmatched to any gene: 10. This CDR3 comprises 17 residues. The CDR3 is CSARSLAGATFYNEQFF. As DNA, the CDR3 is TGCAGTGCTAGATCCCTAGCGGGAGCCACCTTCTACAATGAGCAGTTCTTC.

This clonotype was counted between two and nine times. Sequence at one end of the junction differs from germline and may be a read error. V usage is TRBV10-3 and J usage is TRBJ1-2; possibly TRBD1 for D (5 bases). The CDR3 runs to 15 residues. Germline values: CDR1 ENHRY, CDR2 SYGVKD. CDR3 nucleotide sequence: TGTGCCATCAGTGAGAATCAGGGCCTTAACCATGGCTACACCTTC. This translates into CAISENQGLNHGYTF.

This clonotype has only a few counts. The gene calls are TRBV4-3 and TRBJ2-7; D not resolved. The CDR3 loop spans 13 amino acids. V gave up 0 bases and J gave up 7 bases, with 10 bases separating them. Germline V CDR1 and CDR2: LGHNA, YSLEER. CDR3 DNA sequence: TGCGCCAGCAGCCAAGATCTATCTGTGGAGCAGTACTTC. It is translated as CASSQDLSVEQYF.

The sample holds a few counts of this clonotype. For the CDR3, the DNA is TGTGCCAGCAGTTCCGGCAGCTTCCATAGCAATCAGCCCCAGCATTTT. It specifies CASSSGSFHSNQPQHF. The chain links TRBV28 to TRBJ1-5; no firm D call. CDR1 is MDHEN, CDR2 SYDVKM, per germline. This CDR3 is 16 amino acids long. Trimming pared 4 bases from V and 0 bases from J, leaving 13 bases between.

This clonotype was found a few times. The V and J genes are TRBV4-2 and TRBJ2-3; D is unclear. CDR3 size: 13 residues. V was cut by 0 bases and J by 5 bases, with 6 bases left in between. Germline loops: CDR1 LGHNA, CDR2 YNFKEQ. The CDR3 sequence is CASSQDPVDTQYF. The CDR3 DNA is TGTGCCAGCAGCCAAGATCCGGTAGATACGCAGTATTTT.

This clonotype was picked up a small number of times. This is likely an artifact of a read error, given a far larger clone one base away. The gene calls are TRBV28 and TRBJ2-7, with a weak D call TRBD1 (5 bases). Germline V gene data show CDR1 as MDHEN and CDR2 as SYDVKM. V lost 7 bases and J 3 bases, leaving 7 bases between the germline ends. This CDR3 region has 11 residues. CDR3 sequence (DNA): TGTGCCAGCAAAGGGGTCTACGAGCAGTACTTC. It codes for CASKGVYEQYF.

About this clonotype: Compared with germline, one end of the junction differs, possibly owing to a read error. The V call is TRBV6-6, the J call TRBJ1-2; D remains ambiguous. Germline CDR1 reads MNHNY; CDR2 reads SVGAGI (reference sequence). The CDR3 sequence is 15 residues long. CDR3 nucleotide sequence: TGTGCCAACAGTTACCGGAACGGAGCTAACTATGGCTACACCTTC. It encodes CANSYRNGANYGYTF.

V is TRBV11-2 and J is TRBJ2-3, with 11 bases identical to TRBD2. V lost 1 base and J lost 0; bases outside the gene matches: 9. The CDR3 has 19 residues. CDR1 and CDR2 (germline): SGHAT, FQNNGV. As DNA, the CDR3 is TGTGCCAGCAGCTTAGGATCGAGTAGCGGGGGGGCCAGCACAGATACGCAGTATTTT. Its translation: CASSLGSSSGGASTDTQYF.

This clonotype appeared a few times. J is TRBJ2-1 and V is TRBV6-5, with 9 bases matching TRBD1. There are 16 residues in the CDR3. J lost 1 base, V lost 6 bases, and 7 bases had no gene match. Germline V gene sequence: CDR1 MNHEY, CDR2 SVGAGI. Here the CDR3 reads CASRTTGTGSYNEQFF. CDR3 DNA: TGTGCCAGCAGAACCACCGGGACAGGGTCCTACAATGAGCAGTTCTTC.

V gene TRBV29-1 combines with J gene TRBJ1-1; TRBD1 agrees at 7 bases. V lost 4 bases to trimming and J lost 4 bases; unmatched junction nucleotides: 12. CDR3 length: 15 amino acids. The germline CDR1 and CDR2 sequences are SQVTM and ANQGSEA. CDR3 nucleotides: TGCAGCGTTGCCCCCTTGGGACAGTGGTCCACTGAAGCTTTCTTT. It yields the protein CSVAPLGQWSTEAFF.

The chain is built from TRBV5-5 and TRBJ2-1; 8 nucleotides agree with TRBD2. The CDR3 runs to 15 residues. The germline V gene encodes CDR1 SGHKS and CDR2 YYEKEE (reference sequence). J lost 1 base, V lost 4 bases, and 4 bases had no gene match. The CDR3 region has the DNA TGTGCCAGCAGCCCGACTAGCGTTTCCTACAATGAGCAGTTCTTC. This gives the protein CASSPTSVSYNEQFF.

This clonotype was found a few times. V gene TRBV6-2 or TRBV6-3 combines with J gene TRBJ2-2, with a tentative D call TRBD1 (5 bases). Per the germline V gene, CDR1 is MNHEY and CDR2 is SVGEGT. Trimming took off 6 bases at V and 1 base at J, with 6 bases between the two ends. The CDR3 length is 13 residues. DNA for the CDR3: TGTGCCAGCAGCGGACAGAACACCGGGGAGCTGTTTTTT. As protein: CASSGQNTGELFF.

The J gene is TRBJ1-3, the V gene TRBV5-1; D remains unclear. The CDR3 runs 15 residues. The germline V gene has CDR1 SGHRS and CDR2 YFSETQ. Trimming cost V 2 bases and J 4 bases, with 13 bases left between them. Here the CDR3 DNA reads TGCGCCAGCAGCTTCGGAGCGGGAGCCGGAAACACCATATATTTT. Translating it yields CASSFGAGAGNTIYF.

This clonotype was seen a few times. This sequence joins TRBV10-3 and TRBJ2-4; D is possibly TRBD1 (5 bases). The length of the CDR3 is 13 residues. CDR1 and CDR2 (germline): ENHRY, SYGVKD. V was shortened by 4 bases and J by 6 bases, with 10 bases between the two germline ends. The CDR3 coding sequence is TGTGCCATCAGTGCCGTCCAGGGAAACATTCAGTACTTC. Protein sequence: CAISAVQGNIQYF.

This clonotype occurred a few times. This chain joins TRBV6-2 or TRBV6-3 and TRBJ2-1, with D possibly called TRBD1 or TRBD2 (5 bases each). V gave up 5 bases and J gave up 0 bases, with 17 bases separating them. The CDR3 spans 17 residues. Looked up from germline, CDR1 is MNHEY and CDR2 is SVGEGT. CDR3 sequence reads: CASSPFPGTSSYNEQFF. The CDR3 region has the DNA TGTGCCAGCAGTCCCTTCCCTGGGACGAGCTCCTACAATGAGCAGTTCTTC.

The rearrangement uses TRBV25-1 and TRBJ2-1; 7 positions match TRBD2. J gave up 3 bases and V 4 bases, and 3 bases lay outside the gene matches. The CDR3 sequence is 14 residues long. The germline V gene has CDR1 MGHDK and CDR2 SYGVNS. CDR3: CASSVAGDYNEQFF. Here the CDR3 DNA reads TGTGCCAGCAGTGTTGCGGGAGACTACAATGAGCAGTTCTTC.

CDR3 loop: CASSETDLSRSEQYF. CDR3 coding DNA: TGTGCCAGCAGTGAAACGGACCTATCTAGGTCCGAGCAGTACTTC. This sequence joins TRBV2 and TRBJ2-7, with D unclear. The V and J ends lost 2 bases and 6 bases respectively, with 17 bases between them. Germline CDR1 and CDR2: SNHLY and FYNNEI. This CDR3 has 15 residues.

The chain combines TRBV20-1 with TRBJ2-7; 8 nucleotides line up with TRBD1. The CDR3 contains 14 residues. J was trimmed by 4 bases and V by 4 bases; bases with no gene match: 9. CDR1 DFQATT and CDR2 SNEGSKA come from the germline V gene (reference sequence). The CDR3 sequence is CSATTGTGVYEQYF. The CDR3 nucleotides read TGCAGTGCTACAACCGGGACAGGAGTTTACGAGCAGTACTTC.

Only a few counts were recorded for this clonotype. The V and J genes are TRBV7-7 and TRBJ2-5, with TRBD2 as a possible D gene (5 bases). The CDR3 loop spans 13 amino acids. Looked up from germline, CDR1 is SSHAT and CDR2 is FNYEAQ (reference sequence). The CDR3 DNA reads TGTGCTAGCTCTGGGAGCCCCCAAGAGACCCAGTACTTC. It specifies CASSGSPQETQYF.

The chain links TRBV5-1 to TRBJ2-5; perhaps D is TRBD1 or TRBD2 (5 bases each). V lost 0 bases and J 1 base, leaving 13 bases between the germline ends. The CDR3 length is 16 residues. Germline V CDR1 and CDR2: SGHRS, YFSETQ. CDR3 bases: TGCGCCAGCAGCTTGGATGGGACGGTCGGCCAAGAGACCCAGTACTTC. Translated, it gives CASSLDGTVGQETQYF.

This clonotype was observed at least ten times. The chain joins TRBV7-2 to TRBJ1-6; 7 positions match TRBD1. There are 15 residues in the CDR3. The V gene end was trimmed by 3 bases and the J gene end by 8 bases; junction bases not matched to a gene: 7. Looked up from germline, CDR1 is SGHTA and CDR2 is FQGNSA. In DNA, the CDR3 is TGTGCCAGCAGCTTGTTGGGGCAGGGGGATTCACCCCTCCACTTT. This gives the protein CASSLLGQGDSPLHF.

The V and J genes are TRBV3-1 and TRBJ2-2; 12 bases match TRBD2. The CDR3 is 17 residues long. The trim removed 0 bases at V and 4 bases at J, leaving 3 bases unmatched. The germline CDR1 and CDR2 sequences are LGHDT and YNNKEL (reference sequence). CDR3 coding DNA: TGTGCCAGCAGCCAAGAAGTACTAGCGGGAGGCACCGGGGAGCTGTTTTTT. Its translation: CASSQEVLAGGTGELFF.

The chain joins TRBV21-1 to TRBJ2-4; TRBD1 reflects the table's D call only, with no check against the DNA. TRBV21-1 is given as a pseudogene. The CDR3 loop spans 17 amino acids. CDR3 sequence (DNA): TGTGCCAGCACCACTTGCGGGGCAGGGGAAATCAAAAACATTCAGTACTTC. This codes for CASTTCGAGEIKNIQYF.

This clonotype was observed many times. The J gene is TRBJ1-2, the V gene TRBV21-1. TRBV21-1 is classified as a pseudogene. The CDR3 is 11 residues long. Written as DNA, the CDR3 is TGTGCCAGCAGCACGGGAGGAGGCTACACCTTC. Protein product: CASSTGGGYTF.